The clone carrying this TCR beta chain occurred once. This specimen comes from a study of blood T cell repertoires in COVID-19. The authors' processing: Quantification of nucleated cells was approximated via reference gene primer amplification. TCRdb's copy holds only in-frame clones and misses some; the assay was immunoSEQ multiplex PCR. From that table come the V and J calls and clone size; the DNA was used to work out D and trimming. The sample comprises about 140,000 clones, 60% to 85% of which are singletons, and more than 3.5% rests with the top ten. This CDR3 is built from 15 residues. CDR1 and CDR2 (germline): LNHNV, YYDKDF (reference sequence). With 4 bases removed from V and 4 bases from J, the gap between germline ends came to 15 bases.

Sequencing was carried out using peripheral blood. The chain employs TRBV15 and TRBJ2-3; D is perhaps TRBD2 (6 bases). The receptor was isolated from a woman older than 75 with active or convalescent COVID-19. As DNA, the CDR3 is TGTGCCACCAGCACGGAGGGTCGGACTGCAGATACGCAGTATTTT. Residues: CATSTEGRTADTQYF.